The text below deals with one TCR beta chain. Its antigen is not known. Generated by immunoSEQ multiplex PCR, the TCRdb table keeps only in-frame clones and is missing some. The table records about 17,000 clones, approximately 64% of them present only once. The sample comes from a study of cytotoxic CD8 clonotypes in ibrutinib-treated CLL. About the research overall: Overall, 25 or so responses were partial and 2 complete; following median around 70 months, roughly 15 patients stayed remitted and about 12 progressed.

The V gene end was trimmed by 5 bases and the J gene end by 3 bases; junction bases not matched to a gene: 4. This CDR3 has 14 amino acids. Germline values: CDR1 SGHRS, CDR2 YFSETQ. Study-level findings and limits: Few clonotypes were public, and these shrank or held steady under treatment. Baseline clonality exceeded age-matched healthy donors and tracked circulating CD8+ T-cell counts.

The source of this sequence is a human donor with chronic lymphocytic leukemia. The specimen was PBMCs, collected after 12 months of ibrutinib treatment. The genes are TRBV5-1 and TRBJ2-7; 11 bases line up with TRBD1. The CDR3 here is CASRPGTGGYEQYF. CDR3 nucleotide sequence: TGCGCCAGCAGGCCCGGGACAGGGGGCTACGAGCAGTACTTC.